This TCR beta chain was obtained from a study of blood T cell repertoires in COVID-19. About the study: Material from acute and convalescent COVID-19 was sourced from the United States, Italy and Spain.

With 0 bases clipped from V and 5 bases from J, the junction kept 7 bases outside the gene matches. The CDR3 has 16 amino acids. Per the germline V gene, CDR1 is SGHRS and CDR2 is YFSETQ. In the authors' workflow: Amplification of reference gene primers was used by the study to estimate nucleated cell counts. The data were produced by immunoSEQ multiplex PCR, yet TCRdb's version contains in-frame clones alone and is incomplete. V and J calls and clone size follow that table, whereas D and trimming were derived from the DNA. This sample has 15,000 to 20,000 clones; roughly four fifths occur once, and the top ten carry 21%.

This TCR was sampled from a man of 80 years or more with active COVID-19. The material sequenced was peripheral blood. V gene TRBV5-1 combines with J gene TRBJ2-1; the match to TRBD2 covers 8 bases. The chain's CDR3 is CASSLAGGRSHNEQFF. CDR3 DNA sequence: TGCGCCAGCAGCTTGGCGGGCGGGAGGTCCCACAATGAGCAGTTCTTC.